A single sample gave rise to the 29 T cell receptor beta chains below, sequenced in a study of blood T cell repertoires in COVID-19. Profiling relied on immunoSEQ multiplex PCR, and the TCRdb table lists in-frame clones only, not all of them. This table holds around 320,000 clones, just under 90% found once. The sequencing sample was made of PBMCs or T cells enriched from blood (not recorded which). These receptors originate from a woman in her forties or fifties who had been exposed to COVID-19.

V usage is TRBV28 and J usage is TRBJ1-2; D gene ambiguous. Germline V lookup: CDR1 MDHEN, CDR2 SYDVKM. The CDR3 spans 15 residues. Trimming stripped 2 bases from V and 0 bases from J, with 10 bases between. The CDR3 loop reads CASSLAGSANYGYTF. CDR3 DNA sequence: TGTGCCAGCAGTTTAGCGGGCTCAGCTAACTATGGCTACACCTTC.

This sequence joins TRBV7-8 and TRBJ2-1; tentatively, D is TRBD2 (6 bases). Between the trimmed V and J ends, which lost 6 bases and 0 bases, there was a span of 15 bases. The germline V gene encodes CDR1 SGHVS and CDR2 FQNEAQ. There are 16 residues in the CDR3. CDR3 sequence (DNA): TGTGCCAGCAGATTTCGATGGGGAGGCTCCTACAATGAGCAGTTCTTC. Residues: CASRFRWGGSYNEQFF. Looking up the rest from reference TRBV7-8 and TRBJ2-1 gives the full variable domain: GAGVSQSPRYKVAKRGQDVALRCDPISGHVSLFWYQQALGQGPEFLTYFQNEAQLDKSGLPSDRFFAERPEGSVSTLKIQRTQQEDSAVYLCASRFRWGGSYNEQFFGPGTRLTVL.

The J gene is TRBJ1-2, the V gene TRBV3-1 (or the pseudogene TRBV3-2), with 7 positions matching TRBD1. With V trimmed by 1 base and J by 7 bases, 9 bases remained unmatched. Looked up from germline, CDR1 is LGHDT and CDR2 is YNNKEL (reference sequence). The CDR3 totals 15 residues. CDR3 DNA sequence: TGTGCCAGCAGCCAAGGTACGGACAGGCGGGGTGGCTACACCTTC. Amino acids: CASSQGTDRRGGYTF.

The rearrangement uses TRBV20-1 and TRBJ2-1; D gene uncertain. The V gene's germline CDR1 is DFQATT and CDR2 SNEGSKA (reference sequence). This CDR3 region has 15 residues. V lost 6 bases, J lost 0 bases, and 15 bases lay in between. In nucleotides, the CDR3 is TGCAGTGCGAGTGGCCTCCTGGCCTCCTACAATGAGCAGTTCTTC. It is translated as CSASGLLASYNEQFF.

This chain connects TRBV4-1 to TRBJ1-6, with 11 nucleotides matching TRBD1. The CDR3 totals 15 residues. The germline gives CDR1 MGHRA, CDR2 YSYEKL. V was pared by 4 bases and J by 8 bases, with 4 bases of the junction left unmatched. The CDR3 DNA follows: TGCGCCAGCAGCCGTGGACAGGGGGCTTATTCACCCCTCCACTTT. Amino acid sequence: CASSRGQGAYSPLHF.

The chain combines TRBV18 with TRBJ2-5; the match to TRBD1 covers 10 bases. The V gene's germline CDR1 is KGHSH and CDR2 LQKENI. Trimming cost V 2 bases and J 5 bases; bases outside gene matches: 8. The CDR3 is 16 residues long. The CDR3 sequence is CASSPSGQGSRETQYF. In DNA, the CDR3 is TGTGCCAGCTCACCATCGGGACAGGGGAGTCGGGAGACCCAGTACTTC. The complete variable domain, with remaining parts taken from reference TRBV18 and TRBJ2-5, reads NAGVMQNPRHLVRRRGQEARLRCSPMKGHSHVYWYRQLPEEGLKFMVYLQKENIIDESGMPKERFSAEFPKEGPSILRIQQVVRGDSAAYFCASSPSGQGSRETQYFGPGTRLLVL.

This chain uses TRBV2 with TRBJ1-5; possibly TRBD1 for D (6 bases). This CDR3 is built from 13 residues. Germline lookup yields CDR1 SNHLY and CDR2 FYNNEI. The germline V and J ends were trimmed by 6 bases and 4 bases, with 10 bases remaining between them. CDR3 protein: CASRLQGNQPQHF. CDR3 coding DNA: TGTGCCAGCAGGTTACAGGGAAATCAGCCCCAGCATTTT.

The V gene is TRBV3-1 (or the pseudogene TRBV3-2), the J gene TRBJ1-6, with 9 bases aligning to TRBD1. Germline CDR1 LGHDT, CDR2 YNNKEL (reference sequence). The length of the CDR3 is 18 residues. With V trimmed by 2 bases and J by 5 bases, 10 bases remained unmatched. In nucleotides, the CDR3 is TGTGCCAGCAGCCAACTCCATCCGGGACAGGGAAATAATTCACCCCTCCACTTT. Translation: CASSQLHPGQGNNSPLHF.

The chain uses TRBV5-4 and TRBJ2-1; 11 nucleotides align to TRBD2. CDR3 length equals 15 residues. Germline CDR1 SGHNT, CDR2 YYREEE (reference sequence). The junction had 6 bases not matched to a gene; V was cut back by 2 bases and J by 8 bases. The CDR3 DNA is TGTGCCAGCAGCTTCGGGACTAGCGGAGGGTATGAGCAGTTCTTC. It codes for CASSFGTSGGYEQFF.

This clone appeared once. The V and J genes are TRBV21-1 and TRBJ1-2; the D segment call TRBD1 is taken from the table without a DNA check. TRBV21-1 is listed as a pseudogene. The CDR3 spans 14 residues. The DNA for the CDR3 is TGTGCCAGCAGGGACAGGGCACCTAACTATGGCTACACCTTC. It specifies CASRDRAPNYGYTF.

The chain joins TRBV5-4 to TRBJ2-1; D gene uncertain. Trimming pared 1 base from V and 6 bases from J, leaving 8 bases between. This CDR3 comprises 13 residues. CDR1 SGHNT and CDR2 YYREEE come from the germline V gene (reference sequence). The CDR3 nucleotides are TGTGCCAGCAGCTTGCCGGGTATCAATGAGCAGTTCTTC. Residues: CASSLPGINEQFF.

The V call is TRBV5-1, the J call TRBJ2-7; 9 positions agree with TRBD1. This CDR3 comprises 13 residues. CDR1 SGHRS and CDR2 YFSETQ come from the germline V gene. With 5 bases clipped from V and 6 bases from J, the junction kept 6 bases outside the gene matches. The CDR3 reads CASRAGTGLEQYF. The CDR3 DNA reads as TGCGCCAGCAGGGCCGGGACAGGGCTCGAGCAGTACTTC.

The V gene is TRBV28, the J gene TRBJ1-3, with 8 positions matching TRBD1. The CDR3 extends over 15 amino acids. Germline CDR1 is MDHEN and CDR2 is SYDVKM. V shed 2 bases and J 8 bases; nucleotides not matched to a gene: 8. CDR3 amino acids: CASSLDRGVVHTIYF. The CDR3 nucleotides read TGTGCCAGCAGTTTAGACAGGGGAGTGGTGCACACCATATATTTT.

This clone has a single count. The gene calls are TRBV6-5 and TRBJ2-3, with 8 bases fitting TRBD1. The CDR3 has 15 amino acids. V was clipped by 4 bases and J by 2 bases; unmatched bases: 5. CDR1 and CDR2 from the germline V gene are MNHEY and SVGAGI. The CDR3 DNA reads TGTGCCAGCAGTTTACAGGGGGGCTTCACAGATACGCAGTATTTT. Its protein is CASSLQGGFTDTQYF.

The rearrangement uses TRBV5-1 and TRBJ2-1; 7 positions agree with TRBD2. This CDR3 region has 16 residues. From germline, CDR1 is SGHRS and CDR2 YFSETQ. Germline trimming cut 4 bases from V and 3 bases from J; bases unmatched to any gene: 10. In DNA, the CDR3 is TGCGCCAGCAGCCTAGAGGCGGGGGACCGCTACAATGAGCAGTTCTTC. Its protein is CASSLEAGDRYNEQFF.

The V gene is TRBV27, the J gene TRBJ2-7; TRBD2 aligns across 7 bases. In germline, CDR1 is MNHEY, CDR2 SMNVEV (reference sequence). The CDR3 has 13 residues. Unmatched junction bases numbered 2, after V lost 2 bases and J lost 4 bases. As DNA, the CDR3 is TGTGCCAGCAGTTTACTGGGGGGGTACGAGCAGTACTTC. Its translation: CASSLLGGYEQYF.

This chain joins TRBV19 and TRBJ1-3, with 7 bases lining up with TRBD1. Germline CDR1 reads LNHDA; CDR2 reads SQIVND (reference sequence). CDR3 length equals 14 residues. The V gene end was trimmed by 6 bases and the J gene end by 2 bases; junction bases not matched to a gene: 4. Written as DNA, the CDR3 is TGTGCCAGTAGACGGGGACAGCCTGGAAACACCATATATTTT. It translates to CASRRGQPGNTIYF.

The rearrangement joins TRBV3-1 (or the pseudogene TRBV3-2) to TRBJ1-6, with no clear D. From germline, CDR1 is LGHDT and CDR2 YNNKEL (reference sequence). CDR3 size: 11 residues. V lost 8 bases, J lost 8 bases, and 7 bases lay in between. The CDR3 DNA reads as TGTGCCAGCGGGCCGGATTCACCCCTCCACTTT. This gives the protein CASGPDSPLHF.

V usage is TRBV10-3 and J usage is TRBJ2-3; possibly TRBD2 for D (5 bases). Germline V lookup: CDR1 ENHRY, CDR2 SYGVKD. This CDR3 has 17 amino acids. With 0 bases removed from V and 0 bases from J, the gap between germline ends came to 13 bases. The CDR3 bases are TGTGCCATCAGTGAGTCGAAGCTAGCAGCGAGCACAGATACGCAGTATTTT. It codes for CAISESKLAASTDTQYF.

V and J are TRBV10-3 and TRBJ1-5; D ambiguous. Germline V gene data show CDR1 as ENHRY and CDR2 as SYGVKD. CDR3 size: 14 residues. V lost 3 bases and J 4 bases, leaving 10 bases between the germline ends. The CDR3 DNA reads as TGTGCCATCAGTGATGTGGGCTCAAATCAGCCCCAGCATTTT. This gives the protein CAISDVGSNQPQHF.

The CDR3 nucleotides are TGTGCCAGCCTCGATAGGGGCCGGAATGAGCAGTTCTTC. The encoded protein is CASLDRGRNEQFF. This chain joins TRBV5-6 and TRBJ2-1, with D perhaps TRBD1 (5 bases). This CDR3 comprises 13 residues. Trimming stripped 7 bases from V and 7 bases from J, with 15 bases between. CDR1 is SGHDT and CDR2 is YYEEEE in the germline V gene.

The V call is TRBV29-1, the J call TRBJ2-7, with 7 bases aligning to TRBD2. Germline lookup yields CDR1 SQVTM and CDR2 ANQGSEA. V lost 0 bases and J lost 1; bases outside the gene matches: 6. CDR3 length: 15 amino acids. CDR3 protein: CSVEDERGESYEQYF. CDR3 sequence (DNA): TGCAGCGTTGAAGATGAACGGGGGGAATCCTACGAGCAGTACTTC.

The rearrangement joins TRBV10-3 to TRBJ2-5; 9 bases align to TRBD1. Germline CDR1 and CDR2: ENHRY and SYGVKD. The CDR3 spans 13 residues. V lost 9 bases to trimming and J lost 2 bases; unmatched junction nucleotides: 4. CDR3 amino acids: CAMGQGMQETQYF. The CDR3 DNA reads TGTGCCATGGGACAGGGCATGCAAGAGACCCAGTACTTC.

The chain has TRBV3-1 (or the pseudogene TRBV3-2) and TRBJ1-5; 9 nucleotides line up with TRBD1. This CDR3 region has 15 residues. The J segment lost 2 bases and the V segment lost 5 bases, leaving 4 bases of the junction unmatched. The germline V gene encodes CDR1 LGHDT and CDR2 YNNKEL (reference sequence). CDR3 region: CASSNRDRGNQPQHF. In nucleotides, the CDR3 is TGTGCCAGCAGCAACAGGGACAGGGGCAATCAGCCCCAGCATTTT.

The chain joins TRBV6-5 to TRBJ1-4; D may be TRBD1 (6 bases). From germline, CDR1 is MNHEY and CDR2 SVGAGI. Trimming left V 7 bases short and J 11 bases short, with 23 bases between. The CDR3 runs to 15 residues. CDR3 DNA sequence: TGTGCCAGCACCCCCCTGGGAGCAGGGGAGAACAAACTGTTTTTT. The encoded protein is CASTPLGAGENKLFF.

This chain uses TRBV6-1 with TRBJ1-2; TRBD1 agrees at 10 bases. The CDR3 is 16 residues long. Germline trimming cut 3 bases from V and 4 bases from J; bases unmatched to any gene: 8. CDR1 and CDR2 from the germline V gene are MNHNS and SASEGT. The CDR3 nucleotides are TGTGCCAGCAGTGACTACCCGGGACAGGGGCCCTATGGCTACACCTTC. As protein: CASSDYPGQGPYGYTF.

In its sample, this clone was seen once. V gene TRBV4-1 combines with J gene TRBJ1-5; D is ambiguous. Germline CDR1 MGHRA, CDR2 YSYEKL. This CDR3 has 15 residues. Trimming cost V 0 bases and J 2 bases, with 8 bases left between them. The CDR3 coding sequence is TGCGCCAGCAGCCAAGACGGCCAGGGCAATCAGCCCCAGCATTTT. This gives the protein CASSQDGQGNQPQHF.

The rearrangement joins TRBV6-5 to TRBJ2-7; a possible D gene is TRBD2 (6 bases). Germline values: CDR1 MNHEY, CDR2 SVGAGI. The CDR3 is 12 residues long. Trimming stripped 7 bases from V and 1 base from J, with 8 bases between. CDR3 sequence: CASTGVSYEQYF. The CDR3, as DNA: TGTGCCAGCACGGGGGTATCCTACGAGCAGTACTTC.

This chain uses TRBV3-1 (or the pseudogene TRBV3-2) with TRBJ1-4; 10 bases line up with TRBD1. CDR1 LGHDT and CDR2 YNNKEL come from the germline V gene (reference sequence). CDR3 length: 18 amino acids. The V and J ends lost 6 bases and 0 bases, in that order; junction bases with no gene match: 10. This CDR3 reads CASSEWTGGTSTNEKLFF. Written as DNA, the CDR3 is TGTGCCAGCAGTGAATGGACAGGGGGTACCTCAACTAATGAAAAACTGTTTTTT.